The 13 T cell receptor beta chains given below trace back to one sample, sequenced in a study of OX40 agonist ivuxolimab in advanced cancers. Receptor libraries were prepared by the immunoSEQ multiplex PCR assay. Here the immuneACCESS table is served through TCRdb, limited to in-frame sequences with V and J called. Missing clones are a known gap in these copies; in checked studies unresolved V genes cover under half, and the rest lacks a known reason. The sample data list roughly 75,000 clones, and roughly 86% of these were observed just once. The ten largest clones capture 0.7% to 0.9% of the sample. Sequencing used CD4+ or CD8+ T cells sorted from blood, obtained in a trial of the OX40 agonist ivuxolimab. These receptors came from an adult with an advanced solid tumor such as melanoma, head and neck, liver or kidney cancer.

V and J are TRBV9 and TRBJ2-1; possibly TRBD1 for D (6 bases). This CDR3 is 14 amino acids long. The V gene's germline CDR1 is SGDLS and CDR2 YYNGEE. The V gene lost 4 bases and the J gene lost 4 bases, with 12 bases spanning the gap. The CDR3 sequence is CASSPRDKYNEQFF. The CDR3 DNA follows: TGTGCCAGCAGCCCCAGGGACAAATACAATGAGCAGTTCTTC. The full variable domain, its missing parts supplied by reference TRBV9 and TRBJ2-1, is DSGVTQTPKHLITATGQRVTLRCSPRSGDLSVYWYQQSLDQGLQFLIQYYNGEERAKGNILERFSAQQFPDLHSELNLSSLELGDSALYFCASSPRDKYNEQFFGPGTRLTVL.

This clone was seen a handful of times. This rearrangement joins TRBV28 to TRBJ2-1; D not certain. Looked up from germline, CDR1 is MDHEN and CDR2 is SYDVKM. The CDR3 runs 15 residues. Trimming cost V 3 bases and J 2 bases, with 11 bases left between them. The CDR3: CASSFNRNPYNEQFF. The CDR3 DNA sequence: TGTGCCAGCAGTTTCAATCGGAACCCCTACAATGAGCAGTTCTTC. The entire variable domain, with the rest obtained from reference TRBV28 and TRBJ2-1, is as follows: DVKVTQSSRYLVKRTGEKVFLECVQDMDHENMFWYRQDPGLGLRLIYFSYDVKMKEKGDIPEGYSVSREKKERFSLILESASTNQTSMYLCASSFNRNPYNEQFFGPGTRLTVL.

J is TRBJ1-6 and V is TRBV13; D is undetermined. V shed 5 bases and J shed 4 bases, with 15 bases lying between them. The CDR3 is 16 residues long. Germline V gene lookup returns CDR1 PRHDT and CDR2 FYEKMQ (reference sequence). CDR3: CASSEQTTRYNSPLHF. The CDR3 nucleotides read TGTGCCAGCAGCGAACAAACAACTCGGTATAATTCACCCCTCCACTTT. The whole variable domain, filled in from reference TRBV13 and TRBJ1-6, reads AAGVIQSPRHLIKEKRETATLKCYPIPRHDTVYWYQQGPGQDPQFLISFYEKMQSDKGSIPDRFSAQQFSDYHSELNMSSLELGDSALYFCASSEQTTRYNSPLHFGNGTRLTVT.

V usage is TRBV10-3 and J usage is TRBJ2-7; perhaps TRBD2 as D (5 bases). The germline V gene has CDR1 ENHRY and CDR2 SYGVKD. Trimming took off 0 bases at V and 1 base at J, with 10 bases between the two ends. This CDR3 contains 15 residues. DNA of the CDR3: TGTGCCATCAGTGAGTCAACGGGGATGTCCTACGAGCAGTACTTC. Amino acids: CAISESTGMSYEQYF.

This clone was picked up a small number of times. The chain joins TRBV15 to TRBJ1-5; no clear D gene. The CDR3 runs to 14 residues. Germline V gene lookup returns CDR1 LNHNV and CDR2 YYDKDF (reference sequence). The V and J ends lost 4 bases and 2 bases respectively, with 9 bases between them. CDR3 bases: TGTGCCACCAGCATCCTGAGTCGCAATCAGCCCCAGCATTTT. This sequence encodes CATSILSRNQPQHF.

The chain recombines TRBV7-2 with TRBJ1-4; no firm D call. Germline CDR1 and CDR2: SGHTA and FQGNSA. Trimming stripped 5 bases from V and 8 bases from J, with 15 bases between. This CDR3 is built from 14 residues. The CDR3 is CASSRSGVGEKLFF. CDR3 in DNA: TGTGCCAGCAGCCGGTCCGGGGTAGGAGAAAAACTGTTTTTT.

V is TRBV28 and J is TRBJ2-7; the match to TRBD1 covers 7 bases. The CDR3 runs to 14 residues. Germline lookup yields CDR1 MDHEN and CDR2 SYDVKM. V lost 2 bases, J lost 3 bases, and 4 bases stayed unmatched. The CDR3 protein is CASSLPTGRYEQYF. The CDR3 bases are TGTGCCAGCAGTTTACCGACAGGGCGCTACGAGCAGTACTTC. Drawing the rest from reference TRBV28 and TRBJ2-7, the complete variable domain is DVKVTQSSRYLVKRTGEKVFLECVQDMDHENMFWYRQDPGLGLRLIYFSYDVKMKEKGDIPEGYSVSREKKERFSLILESASTNQTSMYLCASSLPTGRYEQYFGPGTRLTVT.

The CDR3 DNA sequence: TGCGCCAGCAGCTGGGGACTTTCAGATACGCAGTATTTT. Amino acids: CASSWGLSDTQYF. V usage is TRBV5-1 and J usage is TRBJ2-3; TRBD2 might be the D (6 bases). Trimming left V 3 bases short and J 4 bases short, with 9 bases between. The CDR3 is 13 residues long. Germline V gene lookup returns CDR1 SGHRS and CDR2 YFSETQ.

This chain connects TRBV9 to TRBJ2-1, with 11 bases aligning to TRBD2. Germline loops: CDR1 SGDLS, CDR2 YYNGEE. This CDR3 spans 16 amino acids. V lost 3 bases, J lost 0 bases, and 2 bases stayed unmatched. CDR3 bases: TGTGCCAGCAGCGGTCTAGCGGGGGGCTCCTACAATGAGCAGTTCTTC. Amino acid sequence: CASSGLAGGSYNEQFF.

Here the CDR3 reads CASSPSGGGTEAFF. CDR3 bases: TGCGCCAGCAGCCCCAGCGGGGGGGGGACTGAAGCTTTCTTT. The J gene is TRBJ1-1, the V gene TRBV5-1; possibly TRBD1 for D (5 bases). The CDR3 is made up of 14 amino acids. Germline CDR1 SGHRS, CDR2 YFSETQ. Trimming removed 4 bases at V and 5 bases at J, with 15 bases between.

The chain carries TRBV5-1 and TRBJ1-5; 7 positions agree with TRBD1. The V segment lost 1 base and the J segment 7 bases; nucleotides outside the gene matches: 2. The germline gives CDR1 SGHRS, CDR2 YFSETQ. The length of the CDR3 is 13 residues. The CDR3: CASSLTGDQPQHF. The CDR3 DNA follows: TGCGCCAGCAGCTTGACAGGGGACCAGCCCCAGCATTTT. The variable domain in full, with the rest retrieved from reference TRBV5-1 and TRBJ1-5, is KAGVTQTPRYLIKTRGQQVTLSCSPISGHRSVSWYQQTPGQGLQFLFEYFSETQRNKGNFPGRFSGRQFSNSRSEMNVSTLELGDSALYLCASSLTGDQPQHFGDGTRLSIL.

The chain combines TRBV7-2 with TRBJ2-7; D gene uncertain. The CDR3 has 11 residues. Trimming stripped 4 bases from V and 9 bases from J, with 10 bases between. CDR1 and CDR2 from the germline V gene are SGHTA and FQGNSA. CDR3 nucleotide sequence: TGTGCCAGCAGCTCAAATATAAGGCAGTACTTC. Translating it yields CASSSNIRQYF. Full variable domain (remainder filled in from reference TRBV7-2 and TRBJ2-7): GAGVSQSPSNKVTEKGKDVELRCDPISGHTALYWYRQSLGQGLEFLIYFQGNSAPDKSGLPSDRFSAERTGGSVSTLTIQRTQQEDSAVYLCASSSNIRQYFGPGTRLTVT.

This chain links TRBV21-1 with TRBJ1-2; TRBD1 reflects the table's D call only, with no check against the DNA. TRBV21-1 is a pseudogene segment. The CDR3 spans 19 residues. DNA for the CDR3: TGTGCCAGCAGCAAAGCTCCCAACGGACAGGGCGTTTTAAGCTATGGCTACACCTTC. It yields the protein CASSKAPNGQGVLSYGYTF.